A single sample gave rise to the 8 T cell receptor beta chains below, sequenced in a study of cytomegalovirus exposure and HLA in healthy donors. Amplification used 60 Vbeta primers and 13 Jbeta primers. Profiling relied on immunoSEQ multiplex PCR, and the TCRdb table lists in-frame clones only, not all of them. The sample records approximately 220,000 clones, roughly 82% being singletons. Source material: PBMCs. The receptors derive from a man in his forties or fifties in good health and CMV-seropositive.

The V call is TRBV30, the J call TRBJ2-1; possibly TRBD2 for D (5 bases). The V and J ends lost 2 bases and 8 bases respectively, with 7 bases between them. The CDR3 runs 11 residues. Germline-derived CDR1 and CDR2 are GTSNPN and SVGIG (reference sequence). The CDR3 region is CAWSLGDEQFF. The CDR3 DNA reads as TGTGCCTGGAGTTTGGGAGATGAGCAGTTCTTC.

V is TRBV27 and J is TRBJ2-7; a weak D match, TRBD2 (7 bases). The CDR3 covers 15 residues. In germline, CDR1 is MNHEY, CDR2 SMNVEV (reference sequence). V was cut by 3 bases and J by 3 bases, with 15 bases left in between. The CDR3 bases are TGTGCCAGCAGTTTTCGGGTGGGGGGGCTCTACGAGCAGTACTTC. It specifies CASSFRVGGLYEQYF.

This chain's CDR3 is CASSFLPGQGGGDTQYF. For the CDR3, the DNA is TGTGCCAGCAGCTTTCTCCCGGGACAGGGAGGGGGAGATACGCAGTATTTT. This chain connects TRBV7-3 to TRBJ2-3; TRBD1 agrees at 9 bases. Trimming took 3 bases from V and 5 from J; bases not matched to a gene: 12. Germline lookup yields CDR1 SGHTA and CDR2 FQGTGA. The CDR3 has 17 residues.

The chain is built from TRBV27 and TRBJ2-7, with TRBD2 matching 10 bases. Germline V lookup: CDR1 MNHEY, CDR2 SMNVEV (reference sequence). J was trimmed by 1 base and V by 6 bases; bases with no gene match: 6. This CDR3 has 15 residues. The CDR3 region has the DNA TGTGCCAGCAGCCCCGGGACTAGCGTGTCCTACGAGCAGTACTTC. It encodes CASSPGTSVSYEQYF.

The rearrangement uses TRBV6-5 and TRBJ1-5; the D is unclear. Germline-derived CDR1 and CDR2 are MNHEY and SVGAGI. The germline V and J ends were trimmed by 6 bases and 5 bases, with 11 bases remaining between them. The CDR3 length is 13 residues. CDR3 sequence (DNA): TGTGCCAGCAGCCCCGATCCGGATCAGCCCCAGCATTTT. This encodes CASSPDPDQPQHF.

Note on this clone: Germline is not matched at one junction end, which may reflect a read error. The chain has TRBV7-9 and TRBJ1-1, with unresolved D. The CDR3 runs 12 residues. The germline V gene encodes CDR1 SEHNR and CDR2 FQNEAQ (reference sequence). CDR3 nucleotide sequence: TGTTCCAGTCAGAGGGTGAACACTGAAGCTTTCTTT. It is translated as CSSQRVNTEAFF.

The chain carries TRBV7-2 and TRBJ2-3; D gene uncertain. This CDR3 region has 12 residues. The V end was cut by 5 bases, the J end by 4 bases, with 7 bases between. In germline, CDR1 is SGHTA, CDR2 FQGNSA. CDR3 in amino acids: CASSLTADTQYF. In DNA, the CDR3 is TGTGCCAGCAGCCTCACGGCAGATACGCAGTATTTT.

A few counts support this clone. This rearrangement joins TRBV7-2 to TRBJ2-3, with D possibly matching TRBD1 (6 bases). This CDR3 region has 17 residues. Germline assignment: CDR1 SGHTA and CDR2 FQGNSA. Trimming stripped 7 bases from V and 3 bases from J, with 23 bases between. As DNA, the CDR3 is TGTGCCAGCAACCCGTCCGGTACAGGGCGCTGGACAGATACGCAGTATTTT. This sequence encodes CASNPSGTGRWTDTQYF.